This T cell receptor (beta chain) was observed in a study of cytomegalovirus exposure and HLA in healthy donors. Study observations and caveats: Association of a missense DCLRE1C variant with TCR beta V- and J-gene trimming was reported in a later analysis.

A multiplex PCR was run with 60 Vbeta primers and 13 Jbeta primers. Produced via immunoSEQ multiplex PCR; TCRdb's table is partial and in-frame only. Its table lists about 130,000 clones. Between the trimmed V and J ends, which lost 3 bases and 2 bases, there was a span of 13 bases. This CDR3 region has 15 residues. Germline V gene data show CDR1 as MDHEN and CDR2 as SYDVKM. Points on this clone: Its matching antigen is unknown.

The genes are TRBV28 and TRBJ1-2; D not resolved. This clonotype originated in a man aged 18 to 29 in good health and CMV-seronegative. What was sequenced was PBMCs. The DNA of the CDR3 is TGTGCCAGCAGTTTCAGATATCGGGGAAACTATGGCTACACCTTC. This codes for CASSFRYRGNYGYTF.